This TCR beta chain was captured in a study of blood T cell repertoires in COVID-19. On the study more broadly: The United States, Italy and Spain supplied acute and convalescent COVID-19 samples.

Study processing details: For nucleated cells, counts were estimated from reference gene primer amplification. Sequenced by immunoSEQ multiplex PCR; TCRdb stores in-frame clones only, minus some. Clone size and the V and J calls come from that table; the DNA yielded D and trimming. The sample lists 45,000 or so clones, approximately 80% occurring once. The CDR3 covers 12 residues. Germline CDR1 and CDR2: SEHNR and FQNEAQ (reference sequence). J gave up 7 bases and V 4 bases, and 3 bases lay outside the gene matches. This clone is a singleton in its sample. Sequenced input: peripheral blood. This clonotype originated in a human donor in a cohort sampled during active COVID-19. The chain has TRBV7-9 and TRBJ2-7; 8 nucleotides agree with TRBD1. The CDR3 protein is CASSSTGVEQYF. In nucleotides, the CDR3 is TGTGCCAGCAGCTCGACAGGGGTTGAGCAGTACTTC.